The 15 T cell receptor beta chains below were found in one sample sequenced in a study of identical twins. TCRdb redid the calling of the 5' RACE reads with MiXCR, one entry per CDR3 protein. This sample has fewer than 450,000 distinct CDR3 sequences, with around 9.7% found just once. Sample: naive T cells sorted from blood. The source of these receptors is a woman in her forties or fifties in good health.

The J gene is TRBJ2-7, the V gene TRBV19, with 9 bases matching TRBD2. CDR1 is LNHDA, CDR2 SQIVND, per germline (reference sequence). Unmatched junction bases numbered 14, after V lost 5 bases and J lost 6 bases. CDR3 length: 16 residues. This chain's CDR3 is CASSSLGASGTSEQYF. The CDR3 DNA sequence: TGTGCCAGTAGTTCCCTCGGGGCTAGCGGGACCAGCGAGCAGTACTTC. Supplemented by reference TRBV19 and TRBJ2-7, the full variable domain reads DGGITQSPKYLFRKEGQNVTLSCEQNLNHDAMYWYRQDPGQGLRLIYYSQIVNDFQKGDIAEGYSVSREKKESFPLTVTSAQKNPTAFYLCASSSLGASGTSEQYFGPGTRLTVT.

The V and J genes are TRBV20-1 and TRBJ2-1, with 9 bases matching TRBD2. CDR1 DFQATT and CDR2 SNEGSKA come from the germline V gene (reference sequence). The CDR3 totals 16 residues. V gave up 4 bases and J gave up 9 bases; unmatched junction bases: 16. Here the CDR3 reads CSANLRVAGAAGEQFF. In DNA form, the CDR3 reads TGCAGTGCTAATCTTCGGGTAGCGGGAGCGGCCGGTGAGCAGTTCTTC.

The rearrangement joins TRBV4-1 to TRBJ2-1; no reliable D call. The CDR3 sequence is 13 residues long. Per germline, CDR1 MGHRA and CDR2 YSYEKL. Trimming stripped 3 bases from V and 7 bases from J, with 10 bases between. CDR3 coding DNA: TGCGCCAGCAGCCATGCTCTGGGTAATGAGCAGTTCTTC. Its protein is CASSHALGNEQFF.

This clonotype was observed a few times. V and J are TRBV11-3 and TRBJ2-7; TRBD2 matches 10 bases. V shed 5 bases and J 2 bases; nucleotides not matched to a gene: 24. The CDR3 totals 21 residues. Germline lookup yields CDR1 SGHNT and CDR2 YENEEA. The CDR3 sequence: CASSGVWAPTGTSAHPYEQYF. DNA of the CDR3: TGTGCCAGCAGCGGAGTTTGGGCTCCAACCGGGACTAGCGCACATCCCTACGAGCAGTACTTC.

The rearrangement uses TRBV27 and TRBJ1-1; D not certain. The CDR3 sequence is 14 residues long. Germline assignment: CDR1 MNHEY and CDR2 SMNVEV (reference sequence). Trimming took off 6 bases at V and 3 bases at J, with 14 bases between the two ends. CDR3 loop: CASSGRPGDTEAFF. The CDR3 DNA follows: TGTGCCAGCAGCGGCCGGCCCGGAGACACTGAAGCTTTCTTT.

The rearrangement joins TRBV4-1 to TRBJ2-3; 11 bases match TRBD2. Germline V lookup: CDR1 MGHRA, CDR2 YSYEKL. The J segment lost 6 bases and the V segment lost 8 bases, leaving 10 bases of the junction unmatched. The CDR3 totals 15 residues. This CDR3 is CASRLLAGGGDTQYF. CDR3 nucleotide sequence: TGCGCCAGCCGACTTCTAGCGGGAGGAGGGGATACGCAGTATTTT.

The CDR3 DNA reads TGTGCCAGCAGCAAGGCGGGGTACAATGAGCAGTTCTTC. Translating gives CASSKAGYNEQFF. The gene calls are TRBV27 and TRBJ2-1; maybe TRBD2 (6 bases). V lost 6 bases, J lost 4 bases, and 10 bases lay in between. Germline V gene lookup returns CDR1 MNHEY and CDR2 SMNVEV (reference sequence). The CDR3 totals 13 residues.

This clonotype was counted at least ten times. Here the CDR3 reads CASSSPGQRVTGELFF. The CDR3 nucleotides are TGTGCCAGCAGCTCCCCGGGACAGCGGGTGACCGGGGAGCTGTTTTTT. J is TRBJ2-2 and V is TRBV7-8; TRBD1 might be the D (7 bases). The CDR3 length is 16 residues. The ends were cut back, 4 bases at V and 5 bases at J, with 17 bases in the middle. Germline values: CDR1 SGHVS, CDR2 FQNEAQ.

CDR3 DNA: TGTGCCAGCTCACCATGGGAGGCCGGCGGGAGTTCGTTCAGGGAGACCCAGTACTTC. This encodes CASSPWEAGGSSFRETQYF. The chain joins TRBV18 to TRBJ2-5; TRBD2 agrees at 7 bases. Germline V gene sequence: CDR1 KGHSH, CDR2 LQKENI. Unmatched junction bases numbered 20, after V lost 2 bases and J lost 5 bases. This CDR3 region has 19 residues.

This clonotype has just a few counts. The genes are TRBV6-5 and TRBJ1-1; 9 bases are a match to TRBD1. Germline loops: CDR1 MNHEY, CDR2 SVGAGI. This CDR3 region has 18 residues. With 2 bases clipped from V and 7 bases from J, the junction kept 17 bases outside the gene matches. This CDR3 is CASSYLLNRDRARREAFF. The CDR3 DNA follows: TGTGCCAGCAGTTACCTCTTAAACCGGGACAGGGCCCGTCGTGAAGCTTTCTTT.

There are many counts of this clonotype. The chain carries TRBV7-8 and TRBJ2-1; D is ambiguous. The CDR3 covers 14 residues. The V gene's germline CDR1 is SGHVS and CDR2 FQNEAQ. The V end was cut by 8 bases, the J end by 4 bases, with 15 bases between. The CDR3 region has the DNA TGTGCCAGCTATCCCAGGTGGGCTTACAATGAGCAGTTCTTC. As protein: CASYPRWAYNEQFF.

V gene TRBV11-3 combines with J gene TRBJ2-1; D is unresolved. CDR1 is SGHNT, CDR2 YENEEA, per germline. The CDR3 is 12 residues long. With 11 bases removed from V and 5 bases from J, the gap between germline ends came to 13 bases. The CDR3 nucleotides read TGTGCCGCTCGTTCCGAAAACAATGAGCAGTTCTTC. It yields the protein CAARSENNEQFF. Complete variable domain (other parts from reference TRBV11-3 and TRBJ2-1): EAGVVQSPRYKIIEKKQPVAFWCNPISGHNTLYWYLQNLGQGPELLIRYENEEAVDDSQLPKDRFSAERLKGVDSTLKIQPAELGDSAVYLCAARSENNEQFFGPGTRLTVL.

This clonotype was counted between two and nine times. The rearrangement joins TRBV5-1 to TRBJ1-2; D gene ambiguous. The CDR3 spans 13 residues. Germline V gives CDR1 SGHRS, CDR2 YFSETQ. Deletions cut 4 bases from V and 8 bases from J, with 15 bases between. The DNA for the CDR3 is TGCGCCAGCAGCCTGGCCGTAAGTTCCGGCTACACCTTC. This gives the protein CASSLAVSSGYTF.

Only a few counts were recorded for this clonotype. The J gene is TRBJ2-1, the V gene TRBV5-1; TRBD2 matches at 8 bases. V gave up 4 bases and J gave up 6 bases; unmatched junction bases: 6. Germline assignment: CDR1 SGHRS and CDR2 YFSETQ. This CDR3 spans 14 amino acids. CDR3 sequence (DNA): TGCGCCAGCAGCCAACTAGCGGAGCTCAATGAGCAGTTCTTC. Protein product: CASSQLAELNEQFF.

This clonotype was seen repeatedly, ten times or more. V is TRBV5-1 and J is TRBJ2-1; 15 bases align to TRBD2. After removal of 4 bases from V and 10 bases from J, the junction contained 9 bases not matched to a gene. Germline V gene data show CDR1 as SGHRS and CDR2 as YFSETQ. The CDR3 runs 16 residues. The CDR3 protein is CASSEGTSGRSGEQFF. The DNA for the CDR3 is TGCGCCAGCAGCGAAGGGACTAGCGGGAGGTCCGGGGAGCAGTTCTTC.